These T cell receptor beta chains were read from a single sample in a study of CD8+CD57+ T cells in acquired aplastic anemia. TCRdb processed the reads anew with MiXCR; each CDR3 protein has one entry. The data contain hundreds of thousands of distinct CDR3 sequences, around 32% of them singletons. The sequencing input was sorted CD4+, CD8+, or CD8+CD57+ T cells (not recorded which) from PBMCs. The receptors were gathered from a human donor with aplastic anemia. Both conserved end residues are part of each CDR3. A D gene is named only where the DNA matches it firmly. Size values are once, few and many counts, or a class for expanded clones, and some rows have none.

clone_size: few
j_call: TRBJ2-3
d_call: TRBD2
v_call: TRBV20-1
cdr3_aa: CSALTSGMTDTQYF
cdr3_nt: TGCAGTGCCCTGACTAGCGGGATGACAGATACGCAGTATTTT

clone_size: many
j_call: TRBJ2-7
d_call: TRBD2
v_call: TRBV19
cdr3_aa: CASSIQASGTNEQYF
cdr3_nt: TGTGCCAGTAGTATACAGGCTAGCGGGACCAACGAGCAGTACTTC

clone_size: .
j_call: TRBJ2-5
d_call: .
v_call: TRBV29-1
cdr3_aa: CSVEGQGETQYF
cdr3_nt: TGCAGCGTTGAAGGGCAGGGGGAGACCCAGTACTTC

clone_size: .
j_call: TRBJ2-7
d_call: TRBD2
v_call: TRBV15
cdr3_aa: CAPDTSGSSYERYF
cdr3_nt: TGTGCTCCCGACACTAGCGGGAGCTCCTACGAGCGGTACTTC

clone_size: many
j_call: TRBJ2-7
d_call: TRBD1
v_call: TRBV7-8
cdr3_aa: CASSLNRGDTYEQYF
cdr3_nt: TGTGCCAGCAGCTTAAACAGGGGCGATACCTACGAGCAGTACTTC

clone_size: .
j_call: TRBJ2-1
d_call: TRBD2
v_call: TRBV11-2
cdr3_aa: CASSSARTSGGGAEQFF
cdr3_nt: TGTGCCAGCAGCTCCGCCCGGACTAGCGGGGGGGGAGCTGAGCAGTTCTTC

clone_size: .
j_call: TRBJ1-2
d_call: .
v_call: TRBV6-1
cdr3_aa: CASSEEAINGYTF
cdr3_nt: TGTGCCAGCAGTGAAGAAGCGATAAATGGCTACACCTTC

clone_size: .
j_call: TRBJ2-5
d_call: TRBD2
v_call: TRBV19
cdr3_aa: CASSMGLAGAGYGGTQYF
cdr3_nt: TGTGCCAGTAGTATGGGGCTAGCGGGAGCTGGGTATGGAGGGACCCAGTACTTC

clone_size: few
j_call: TRBJ2-7
d_call: .
v_call: TRBV5-5
cdr3_aa: CASSLNGGRSYEQYF
cdr3_nt: TGTGCCAGCAGCTTGAACGGGGGGCGTTCCTACGAGCAGTACTTC

clone_size: many
j_call: TRBJ1-6
d_call: .
v_call: TRBV19
cdr3_aa: CASSIDLGPNSPLHF
cdr3_nt: TGTGCCAGTAGTATAGATCTGGGGCCCAATTCACCCCTCCACTTT

clone_size: few
j_call: TRBJ2-2
d_call: .
v_call: TRBV10-2
cdr3_aa: CASRGDWRTGELFF
cdr3_nt: TGCGCCAGCAGAGGGGACTGGCGAACCGGGGAGCTGTTTTTT

clone_size: few
j_call: TRBJ1-1
d_call: .
v_call: TRBV9
cdr3_aa: CASSSRGILGTEAFF
cdr3_nt: TGTGCCAGCAGCTCCCGCGGCATTCTGGGGACTGAAGCTTTCTTT

clone_size: few
j_call: TRBJ2-7
d_call: TRBD1
v_call: TRBV19
cdr3_aa: CASSIAWDRATYEQYF
cdr3_nt: TGTGCCAGTAGTATAGCCTGGGACAGAGCCACCTACGAGCAGTACTTC

clone_size: many
j_call: TRBJ2-7
d_call: .
v_call: TRBV7-2
cdr3_aa: CASSRRFPYEQYF
cdr3_nt: TGTGCCAGCAGCCGACGGTTCCCCTACGAGCAGTACTTC

clone_size: few
j_call: TRBJ2-7
d_call: .
v_call: TRBV2
cdr3_aa: CASSPEEHEQYF
cdr3_nt: TGTGCCAGCTCACCAGAGGAACACGAGCAGTACTTC

clone_size: .
j_call: TRBJ1-1
d_call: .
v_call: TRBV19
cdr3_aa: CASSGAAYTEAFF
cdr3_nt: TGTGCCAGTAGTGGGGCGGCCTACACTGAGGCTTTCTTT